The clone carrying this T cell receptor (beta chain) has a single count. As yet, its antigen is unknown. From germline, CDR1 is SGHRS and CDR2 YFSETQ. CDR3 size: 13 residues. Deletions cut 5 bases from V and 3 bases from J, with 12 bases between. This sample is drawn from a study of neoadjuvant anti-PD-1 for oral cavity cancer. As for the study in general: Around day 43, patients without progression received a fourth nivolumab dose before surgery. The study's findings and limits: Treg/Th17 ratio rose with pretreatment blood and fell with post-treatment tumor TCRbeta clonality. Each response group had just a few patients in TCR analyses.

Six replicates per PBMC sample, mostly from 480 ng of genomic DNA. The table came from immunoSEQ multiplex PCR; TCRdb's copy has only in-frame clones and leaves some out. Of about 15,000 clones listed, 64% are singletons. The sample in question was PBMCs, obtained before nivolumab (anti-PD-1) treatment. The receptor's source is a person between 40 and 79 years old with oral cavity squamous cell carcinoma. V is TRBV5-1 and J is TRBJ2-7; the D gene could be TRBD1 or TRBD2 (5 bases each). Here the CDR3 reads CASRRGEDYEQYF. DNA of the CDR3: TGCGCCAGCAGGAGGGGTGAGGACTACGAGCAGTACTTC.